This T cell receptor beta chain was recovered during a study of OX40 agonist ivuxolimab in advanced cancers. Context from the whole study: Ivuxolimab was a fully human IgG2 agonistic monoclonal antibody targeting the costimulatory receptor OX40 (CD134). Intravenous ivuxolimab was administered to patients every 2 weeks at six dose levels: 0.01, 0.1, 0.3, 1.5, 3 and 10 mg/kg. Of the roughly 52 dose-escalation patients, hepatocellular carcinoma was present in roughly 19, melanoma in around 15, renal cell carcinoma in 9 and head and neck cancer in 9. In the dose-escalation cohort, 82.7% of patients were male, and the mean age was around 65 years with a range of roughly 20 to 85. Prior anti-PD-1, anti-PD-L1 or anti-CTLA-4 therapy was permitted, and approximately 42% of dose-escalation patients had received checkpoint inhibitors. Partial responses were achieved by three dose-escalation patients, of whom one had hepatocellular carcinoma and two had cutaneous melanoma. Peripheral TCRbeta sequencing aimed to test whether ivuxolimab altered TCR sequence diversity and caused clonal T-cell expansion. The monotherapy dose-escalation portion (N ≈ 52 patients) of the phase I ivuxolimab trial is reported in the paper. What the authors observed across the whole study: Low levels of normalized T-cell clonal expansion were also seen in some patients who did not respond. After ivuxolimab, expanded clones were on average more numerous among CD8+ T cells than among CD4+ T cells. In the 0.1-3.0 mg/kg groups, partial responders were among the patients with the lowest normalized peripheral clonal expansion, particularly in CD8+ T cells. Which antigens the clonally expanded peripheral T cells were specific for was not determined. At doses of 0.1 to 3.0 mg/kg, clonal expansion of both CD4+ and CD8+ blood T cells was observed from baseline to week 6.

CDR1 and CDR2 (MNHEY, SVGAGI) derive from the germline V gene. The CDR3 has 15 amino acids, counting the end cysteine and phenylalanine. The entry retains the CDR3 DNA only, 45 bases that are in frame from base 1. V is pruned by 8 bases and J by 4 bases, leaving 11 bases of the junction without a gene match. Patients with autoimmune disease history or receiving systemic immunosuppression were excluded from the trial. Peripheral blood for TCR sequencing was collected from all dose cohorts at baseline, on cycle 4 day 1, and on cycle 7 day 1. The samples were drawn from a first-in-human, open-label, multicenter phase I dose-escalation trial of ivuxolimab. Adults with locally advanced or metastatic melanoma, renal cell carcinoma, hepatocellular carcinoma or head and neck squamous cell carcinoma were enrolled in the trial. Before TCR sequencing, CD4+ T cells and CD8+ T cells were sorted from peripheral blood as separate populations.

The table lists this clone with a few counts. Its antigen specificity is not known. Nothing much larger sits one base from this clone, and base qualities are not available. For sequencing of the TCRbeta CDR3 region, genomic DNA was extracted from the sorted cells. The immunoSEQ Assay was used to sequence the TCRbeta CDR3 regions. Entries here come from immuneACCESS through TCRdb and include only in-frame sequences with V and J called. Some clones fail to appear in such tables; in the studies checked, an unresolved V gene covers under half of the shortfall, and the cause of the remainder is unknown. Across this sample there are 76,000 or so clones, with approximately 89% seen only once. Around 0.8% of the sample lies in the top ten.

The TCR comes from an adult with an advanced solid tumor such as melanoma, head and neck, liver or kidney cancer. The chain is encoded by TRBV6-5 joined to TRBJ2-7, with 10 middle bases fitting TRBD1. The sequencing used CD4+ or CD8+ T cells sorted from blood, collected in a trial of the OX40 agonist ivuxolimab. The DNA sequence is TGTGCCAGCTCAGACCCGGGACAGGGGCTGTACGAGCAGTACTTC. Its coded protein is CASSDPGQGLYEQYF.